The sequence of this T cell receptor (beta chain) was determined in a study of CD8+CD57+ T cells in acquired aplastic anemia. Overall study: Sorted CD4+ and CD8+ cells gave an average of approximately 3 ug of DNA.

J lost 7 bases, V lost 3 bases, and 8 bases had no gene match. The CDR3 has 15 amino acids. Germline values: CDR1 LNHDA, CDR2 SQIVND (reference sequence). Notes on the study in general: Under 35 was the count of CD8+ CDR3 sequences that patients shared with controls.

Investigators profiled TCR beta VDJ and CDR3 from genomic DNA template. TCRdb re-derived calls from the reads in MiXCR, one entry per CDR3 protein. This table holds some 280,000 distinct CDR3 sequences, 45% to 65% found once. As for this clonotype: Its target is not known.

The sequence was collected from a human donor with severe aplastic anemia or a healthy control (not recorded which). The sample comprised sorted CD4+, CD8+, or CD8+CD57+ T cells (not recorded which) from PBMCs. The chain has TRBV19 and TRBJ2-2, with 7 bases that match TRBD1. This CDR3 reads CASSIGTGVGGELFF. CDR3 nucleotides: TGTGCCAGTAGTATCGGCACAGGGGTCGGCGGGGAGCTGTTTTTT.